This T cell receptor (beta chain) was found in a study of T cell changes during pregnancy in multiple sclerosis. This CDR3 spans 11 amino acids. J gave up 12 bases and V 8 bases, and 5 bases lay outside the gene matches. Germline V CDR1 and CDR2: SNHLY, FYNNEI. Sequenced by immunoSEQ multiplex PCR; TCRdb stores in-frame clones only, minus some. The table includes approximately 93,000 clones, less than 95% detected once. The chain uses TRBV2 and TRBJ2-1; 9 bases align to TRBD1. The sequence derives from a female donor in good health, enrolled as a control in a pregnancy study. The sample consisted of peripheral blood, taken in the first trimester of pregnancy. CDR3 sequence: CASADRGRQFF. The CDR3 bases are TGTGCCAGCGCGGACAGGGGTCGGCAGTTCTTC.